This T cell receptor (beta chain) was captured by sequencing in a study of cytomegalovirus exposure and HLA in healthy donors. Germline CDR1 is WNHNN and CDR2 is SYGVQD (reference sequence). The V and J ends lost 0 bases and 2 bases, in that order; junction bases with no gene match: 3. The length of the CDR3 is 16 residues. The study ran its PCR with 60 Vbeta and 13 Jbeta primers. Generated by immunoSEQ multiplex PCR, the TCRdb table keeps only in-frame clones and is missing some. Among 150,000 or so clones listed, approximately 82% were seen once. The V call is TRBV10-1, the J call TRBJ2-7; 11 bases match TRBD1. Material: PBMCs. This clonotype originated in a woman aged 40 to 55 in good health and CMV-seronegative. CDR3 in DNA: TGCGCCAGCAGTGAGTCGGACAGGGGGCCGACCTACGAGCAGTACTTC. Encoded protein: CASSESDRGPTYEQYF.